One sample yielded the 29 T cell receptor beta chains listed below, sequenced in a study of T cell changes during pregnancy in multiple sclerosis. Assay: immunoSEQ multiplex PCR; the TCRdb copy retains only in-frame clones and omits some. The top ten hold 2.5% to 3% of the sample, which has tens of thousands of clones, approximately 92% seen once. The specimen was peripheral blood, collected in the third trimester of pregnancy. The receptor source for this set is a female donor in good health, enrolled as a control in a pregnancy study.

The chain carries TRBV28 and TRBJ2-1; 13 bases map to TRBD2. CDR3 size: 16 residues. The V gene's germline CDR1 is MDHEN and CDR2 SYDVKM. With 4 bases clipped from V and 8 bases from J, the junction kept 8 bases outside the gene matches. The CDR3 region has the DNA TGTGCCAGCAGTTCGGGACTAGCGGGGCCGGACGATGAGCAGTTCTTC. It encodes CASSSGLAGPDDEQFF.

The chain is built from TRBV7-9 and TRBJ2-5, with D perhaps matching TRBD2 (6 bases). The CDR3 totals 15 residues. From germline, CDR1 is SEHNR and CDR2 FQNEAQ (reference sequence). Deletions cut 3 bases from V and 4 bases from J, with 15 bases between. CDR3 sequence (DNA): TGTGCCAGCAGCTTCAGCGGGCGGTTGGCAGAGACCCAGTACTTC. It encodes CASSFSGRLAETQYF.

V usage is TRBV27 and J usage is TRBJ2-1; D might be TRBD1 (5 bases). With 5 bases removed from V and 5 bases from J, the gap between germline ends came to 10 bases. The germline gives CDR1 MNHEY, CDR2 SMNVEV (reference sequence). The CDR3 runs 13 residues. CDR3 amino acids: CASSLPGNNEQFF. CDR3 DNA: TGTGCCAGCAGTCTTCCAGGGAACAATGAGCAGTTCTTC.

The V call is TRBV11-1, the J call TRBJ2-2; 10 bases agree with TRBD2. V trimming: 3 bases; J trimming: 5 bases; junction bases outside the gene matches: 6. Germline V lookup: CDR1 SGHAT, CDR2 FQDESV (reference sequence). The CDR3 contains 16 residues. In DNA form, the CDR3 reads TGTGCCAGCAGCTTGGGAACTAGCGGGATTACCGGGGAGCTGTTTTTT. Encoded protein: CASSLGTSGITGELFF.

This chain connects TRBV7-8 to TRBJ1-2, with 9 bases that match TRBD1. CDR1 and CDR2 (germline): SGHVS, FQNEAQ. The CDR3 is 16 residues long. The V segment lost 0 bases and the J segment 3 bases; nucleotides outside the gene matches: 5. CDR3 nucleotides: TGTGCCAGCAGCTTAGCGAACAGGGGGCGAGACTATGGCTACACCTTC. Its protein product is CASSLANRGRDYGYTF.

The CDR3 coding sequence is TGTGCCAGCAGTTTATCCAGGAAAAACTATGGCTACACCTTC. Amino acids: CASSLSRKNYGYTF. The chain links TRBV28 to TRBJ1-2, with D unresolved. The V end was cut by 1 base, the J end by 2 bases, with 8 bases between. This CDR3 is 14 amino acids long. Germline V lookup: CDR1 MDHEN, CDR2 SYDVKM.

The chain couples TRBV6-5 to TRBJ2-5; 11 bases agree with TRBD2. The ends lost 0 bases at V and 2 bases at J; junction bases unmatched: 2. This CDR3 is 16 amino acids long. The germline V gene encodes CDR1 MNHEY and CDR2 SVGAGI. CDR3 coding DNA: TGTGCCAGCAGTTACTCTTCTAGCGGGGGGCAAGAGACCCAGTACTTC. Translating gives CASSYSSSGGQETQYF.

The J gene is TRBJ1-1, the V gene TRBV7-9; no firm D call. The CDR3 runs 13 residues. The ends were cut back, 6 bases at V and 2 bases at J, with 10 bases in the middle. CDR1 and CDR2 (germline): SEHNR, FQNEAQ (reference sequence). CDR3 residues: CASRLQVNTEAFF. CDR3 nucleotide sequence: TGTGCCAGCAGACTGCAGGTAAACACTGAAGCTTTCTTT.

V usage is TRBV2 and J usage is TRBJ2-5; D unclear. The germline V and J ends were trimmed by 7 bases and 5 bases, with 14 bases remaining between them. This CDR3 has 13 residues. The germline V gene encodes CDR1 SNHLY and CDR2 FYNNEI. In DNA form, the CDR3 reads TGTGCCAGCAATAAACTCCCGAGGGAGACCCAGTACTTC. It yields the protein CASNKLPRETQYF.

The chain is built from TRBV9 and TRBJ2-3, with D possibly matching TRBD2 (6 bases). Per the germline V gene, CDR1 is SGDLS and CDR2 is YYNGEE. With 2 bases removed from V and 8 bases from J, the gap between germline ends came to 15 bases. The CDR3 contains 14 residues. The CDR3 nucleotides read TGTGCCAGCAGCGTTACCGGGAGTAGCGGTACGCAGTATTTT. It translates to CASSVTGSSGTQYF.

J is TRBJ2-7 and V is TRBV28; D possibly corresponds to TRBD1 (5 bases). V gave up 2 bases and J gave up 3 bases, with 11 bases separating them. This CDR3 comprises 14 residues. Per germline, CDR1 MDHEN and CDR2 SYDVKM. CDR3 in amino acids: CASSLKGPFYEQYF. The CDR3 DNA reads TGTGCCAGCAGTTTAAAGGGGCCCTTCTACGAGCAGTACTTC.

This sequence joins TRBV9 and TRBJ2-7, with TRBD2 identical over 12 bases. This CDR3 comprises 18 residues. V lost 4 bases to trimming and J lost 0 bases; unmatched junction nucleotides: 11. Germline loops: CDR1 SGDLS, CDR2 YYNGEE. CDR3: CASSNNPGLAGSSYEQYF. The DNA for the CDR3 is TGTGCCAGCAGCAACAACCCGGGACTAGCGGGTAGCTCCTACGAGCAGTACTTC.

This clone showed up just once. The CDR3 bases are TGTGCCAGCAGCCCCCTGGGGACAGGGGATACTGAAGCTTTCTTT. As protein: CASSPLGTGDTEAFF. The V gene is TRBV7-8, the J gene TRBJ1-1, with TRBD1 matching over 10 bases. With V trimmed by 5 bases and J by 5 bases, 8 bases remained unmatched. Germline values: CDR1 SGHVS, CDR2 FQNEAQ. The length of the CDR3 is 15 residues.

The V and J genes are TRBV7-6 and TRBJ2-2; weak D call: TRBD2 (7 bases). The ends were cut back, 3 bases at V and 6 bases at J, with 14 bases in the middle. The CDR3 extends over 15 amino acids. Germline V gives CDR1 SGHVS, CDR2 FNYEAQ. CDR3 DNA sequence: TGTGCCAGCAGCTTTCAAACGGGGGGCGCCGGGGAGCTGTTTTTT. This gives the protein CASSFQTGGAGELFF.

The rearrangement uses TRBV28 and TRBJ2-5; 9 bases align to TRBD1. Trimming cost V 3 bases and J 5 bases; bases outside gene matches: 10. This CDR3 has 16 residues. Germline V gene sequence: CDR1 MDHEN, CDR2 SYDVKM. The CDR3 DNA reads as TGTGCCAGCAGTTTTGTTCCGGGACAGGGCGAGGAGACCCAGTACTTC. It yields the protein CASSFVPGQGEETQYF.

The rearrangement joins TRBV6-5 to TRBJ1-1, with unresolved D. This CDR3 contains 11 residues. The V and J ends lost 5 bases and 8 bases respectively, with 9 bases between them. Germline-derived CDR1 and CDR2 are MNHEY and SVGAGI. In DNA, the CDR3 is TGTGCCAGCAGTACCCGGGTAGAAGCTTTCTTT. The encoded protein is CASSTRVEAFF.

The chain is built from TRBV5-4 and TRBJ2-7; TRBD1 aligns across 8 bases. The V gene end was trimmed by 2 bases and the J gene end by 2 bases; junction bases not matched to a gene: 6. The CDR3 covers 15 residues. In germline, CDR1 is SGHNT, CDR2 YYREEE (reference sequence). The CDR3 nucleotides are TGTGCCAGCAGCTTCGGACAGGGTCGAGCCTACGAGCAGTACTTC. Residues: CASSFGQGRAYEQYF.

The V and J genes are TRBV30 and TRBJ2-1; 9 bases line up with TRBD1. This CDR3 spans 16 amino acids. The trim removed 3 bases at V and 3 bases at J, leaving 9 bases unmatched. Germline values: CDR1 GTSNPN, CDR2 SVGIG (reference sequence). The CDR3 protein is CAWRTGTGGHYNEQFF. The CDR3 DNA reads TGTGCCTGGAGGACGGGAACAGGGGGCCACTACAATGAGCAGTTCTTC.

V usage is TRBV11-2 and J usage is TRBJ1-6, with D perhaps matching TRBD1 (6 bases). The germline V gene encodes CDR1 SGHAT and CDR2 FQNNGV. V was cut by 1 base and J by 10 bases, with 14 bases left in between. The CDR3 has 15 residues. CDR3 region: CASSLAQGPWSPLHF. The DNA for the CDR3 is TGTGCCAGCAGCTTAGCTCAGGGGCCTTGGTCACCCCTCCACTTT.

This sequence joins TRBV27 and TRBJ1-5, with 8 bases matching TRBD1. Germline CDR1 MNHEY, CDR2 SMNVEV (reference sequence). V was clipped by 6 bases and J by 6 bases; unmatched bases: 10. The CDR3 covers 15 residues. CDR3 DNA: TGTGCCAGCAGCACCGACAGGGGAATCGGTCAGCCCCAGCATTTT. It codes for CASSTDRGIGQPQHF.

CDR3 bases: TGTGCCAGCAGTGCCGACAGGGTGCGATCACCCCTCCACTTT. It encodes CASSADRVRSPLHF. The genes are TRBV6-4 and TRBJ1-6, with 7 positions matching TRBD1. After removal of 4 bases from V and 10 bases from J, the junction contained 7 bases not matched to a gene. Germline assignment: CDR1 MRHNA and CDR2 SNTAGT. CDR3 length: 14 amino acids.

The rearrangement uses TRBV6-1 and TRBJ1-5; a weak D match, TRBD1 (5 bases). The CDR3 is made up of 13 amino acids. Germline values: CDR1 MNHNS, CDR2 SASEGT. Trimming left V 4 bases short and J 8 bases short, with 12 bases between. The CDR3 sequence: CASSVVGGEPQHF. The DNA for the CDR3 is TGTGCCAGCAGTGTCGTGGGGGGGGAGCCCCAGCATTTT.

This chain joins TRBV27 and TRBJ2-5; a weak D match, TRBD2 (7 bases). The V end was cut by 8 bases, the J end by 3 bases, with 19 bases between. Germline V CDR1 and CDR2: MNHEY, SMNVEV (reference sequence). The CDR3 loop spans 15 amino acids. The CDR3 here is CASGPLGGPEETQYF. Here the CDR3 DNA reads TGTGCCAGCGGCCCCCTGGGGGGGCCCGAAGAGACCCAGTACTTC.

The CDR3 coding sequence is TGTGCCAGCAGCTTACCTTCGACAGGGGACGAGACCCAGTACTTC. Amino acid sequence: CASSLPSTGDETQYF. This chain connects TRBV7-9 to TRBJ2-5, with 8 bases aligning to TRBD1. From germline, CDR1 is SEHNR and CDR2 FQNEAQ (reference sequence). V lost 2 bases, J lost 5 bases, and 7 bases stayed unmatched. This CDR3 is 15 amino acids long.

This clone was observed once. The V and J genes are TRBV5-1 and TRBJ2-2, with TRBD2 as a possible D gene (5 bases). The germline V gene encodes CDR1 SGHRS and CDR2 YFSETQ. The CDR3 is 12 residues long. The ends were cut back, 7 bases at V and 6 bases at J, with 10 bases in the middle. CDR3 bases: TGCGCCAGCGTACGGGATTCCGGGGAGCTGTTTTTT. Translation gives CASVRDSGELFF.

V usage is TRBV28 and J usage is TRBJ1-2; possible D gene TRBD1, 5 bases. Germline CDR1 and CDR2: MDHEN and SYDVKM. Deletions cut 2 bases from V and 6 bases from J, with 10 bases between. The CDR3 consists of 13 residues. The CDR3 here is CASSLPGLDGYTF. Written as DNA, the CDR3 is TGTGCCAGCAGTTTACCGGGACTAGATGGCTACACCTTC.

This chain connects TRBV4-2 to TRBJ1-2; D may be TRBD1 (5 bases). The V gene lost 3 bases and the J gene lost 0 bases, with 8 bases spanning the gap. There are 14 residues in the CDR3. CDR1 and CDR2 from the germline V gene are LGHNA and YNFKEQ. The chain's CDR3 is CASSHLRANYGYTF. The CDR3 DNA reads TGTGCCAGCAGCCACCTCAGGGCTAACTATGGCTACACCTTC.

This clone was observed a few times. The V gene is TRBV28, the J gene TRBJ1-6; 11 nucleotides agree with TRBD1. CDR1 MDHEN and CDR2 SYDVKM come from the germline V gene. The CDR3 sequence is 15 residues long. V was pared by 5 bases and J by 6 bases, with 3 bases of the junction left unmatched. This CDR3 is CASSVGTGGNSPLHF. CDR3 nucleotide sequence: TGTGCCAGCAGTGTCGGGACAGGGGGTAATTCACCCCTCCACTTT.

This sequence joins TRBV11-2 and TRBJ1-3; weak D call: TRBD1 (5 bases). V gave up 2 bases and J gave up 0 bases, with 14 bases separating them. Germline values: CDR1 SGHAT, CDR2 FQNNGV. CDR3 length: 17 residues. CDR3 DNA sequence: TGTGCCAGCAGCTTACAGGGCAGGCCCAGCTCTGGAAACACCATATATTTT. Translated: CASSLQGRPSSGNTIYF.